This T cell receptor beta chain was observed in a study of T cells in Graves' hyperthyroidism and ophthalmopathy. The sample holds many counts of this clonotype. Its antigen is still unknown. RNA transcripts gave rise to amplified TCR beta CDR3 regions. During a first-round RT-PCR of the TCR CDR3, the HTBI primer set was used. Each CDR3 protein is one row after TCRdb ran MiXCR on the multiplex PCR reads. Of approximately 600,000 distinct CDR3 sequences listed, roughly 13% are singletons. The CDR3 is made up of 15 amino acids. V was clipped by 6 bases and J by 0 bases, with 15 bases between them. The germline V gene has CDR1 SGDLS and CDR2 YYNGEE. Diagnoses were made from clinical symptoms, serum measures (thyroxine and TRAb), thyroid ultrasound and orbital computed tomography. Fresh peripheral blood, 7.5 to 10 ml, was the source of the PBMCs. Study results and caveats: The blood repertoire included most of the expanded thyroid clonotypes above 0.001.

The TCR sequence derives from a woman aged 25 to 39 with Graves' hyperthyroidism that later progressed to Graves' ophthalmopathy. The V gene is TRBV9, the J gene TRBJ1-1, with D maybe TRBD1 (5 bases). The material sequenced was blood. The chain's CDR3 is CASNEAGAMNTEAFF. The CDR3 DNA follows: TGTGCCAGCAACGAAGCCGGGGCCATGAACACTGAAGCTTTCTTT.